This entry lists 32 T cell receptor beta chains sequenced from one sample in a study of T cells after yellow fever vaccination. TCRdb re-analysed the 5' RACE reads in MiXCR, keeping a single row per CDR3 protein. Of around 500,000 distinct CDR3 sequences listed, 21% were seen once; the top ten hold roughly a sixth. Material: PBMCs, obtained roughly 20 days after the first yellow fever vaccination. The receptors here all came from a man aged 18 to 30 who received the YFV17D yellow fever vaccine.

Only a few counts were recorded for this clonotype. V gene TRBV6-2 or TRBV6-3 combines with J gene TRBJ2-1; 9 bases are a match to TRBD1. With 6 bases clipped from V and 6 bases from J, the junction kept 3 bases outside the gene matches. This CDR3 is 13 amino acids long. Germline V gives CDR1 MNHEY, CDR2 SVGEGT. CDR3 nucleotide sequence: TGTGCCAGCAGCCGGGACAGGGCCAATGAGCAGTTCTTC. Protein product: CASSRDRANEQFF.

V is TRBV30 and J is TRBJ2-5; 7 nucleotides line up with TRBD1. Per the germline V gene, CDR1 is GTSNPN and CDR2 is SVGIG (reference sequence). V was pared by 0 bases and J by 1 base, with 2 bases of the junction left unmatched. This CDR3 has 14 residues. CDR3 loop: CAWSVGQAQETQYF. CDR3 bases: TGTGCCTGGAGTGTAGGACAGGCCCAAGAGACCCAGTACTTC.

CDR3 residues: CASSPPVQGHEQFF. Here the CDR3 DNA reads TGTGCCAGCAGTCCACCGGTACAGGGACATGAGCAGTTCTTC. The J gene is TRBJ2-1, the V gene TRBV6-2 or TRBV6-3, with D tentatively TRBD1 (6 bases). The ends were cut back, 5 bases at V and 8 bases at J, with 16 bases in the middle. CDR1 is MNHEY, CDR2 SVGEGT, per germline. The CDR3 sequence is 14 residues long.

CDR3 amino acids: CASSVQGRQEAFF. For the CDR3, the DNA is TGTGCCAGCAGTGTCCAGGGTCGCCAGGAAGCTTTCTTT. The gene calls are TRBV12-3 or TRBV12-4 and TRBJ1-1, with D possibly TRBD1 on 5 matching bases. This CDR3 spans 13 amino acids. The germline V and J ends were trimmed by 5 bases and 8 bases, with 15 bases remaining between them.

The CDR3 region has the DNA TGTGCCAGCAGCTCTTGGGGATCACCCCTCCACTTT. Translation: CASSSWGSPLHF. V usage is TRBV7-2 and J usage is TRBJ1-6; no clear D gene. Germline CDR1 is SGHTA and CDR2 is FQGNSA. Between the trimmed V and J ends, which lost 4 bases and 10 bases, there was a span of 8 bases. CDR3 size: 12 residues.

V and J are TRBV28 and TRBJ2-7; TRBD2 aligns across 7 bases. Germline CDR1 is MDHEN and CDR2 is SYDVKM. J gave up 5 bases and V 4 bases, and 8 bases lay outside the gene matches. This CDR3 region has 14 residues. Here the CDR3 reads CASSSSGTTNEQYV. The CDR3 coding sequence is TGTGCCAGCAGTTCCTCCGGGACTACTAACGAGCAGTACGTC.

The chain joins TRBV20-1 to TRBJ2-3; D is possibly TRBD1 (6 bases). CDR1 is DFQATT and CDR2 is SNEGSKA in the germline V gene (reference sequence). V gave up 8 bases and J gave up 4 bases, with 19 bases separating them. CDR3 size: 14 residues. This chain's CDR3 is CSTKGVHGADTQYF. DNA of the CDR3: TGCAGTACAAAGGGGGTCCATGGCGCAGATACGCAGTATTTT.

V and J are TRBV7-2 and TRBJ2-1; 11 bases are a match to TRBD2. V gave up 4 bases and J gave up 16 bases; unmatched junction bases: 15. CDR1 is SGHTA, CDR2 FQGNSA, per germline. This CDR3 contains 15 residues. The CDR3 DNA is TGTGCCAGCAGCTCGAGGGGCATTCTAGCGGGGGGTCACTTCTTC. It encodes CASSSRGILAGGHFF.

The V and J genes are TRBV29-1 and TRBJ1-2; D possibly corresponds to TRBD1 (6 bases). Germline V gives CDR1 SQVTM, CDR2 ANQGSEA. The CDR3 has 13 residues. V lost 5 bases and J 2 bases, leaving 12 bases between the germline ends. The CDR3 spells CSVRGGPNYGYTF. The CDR3 DNA is TGCAGCGTTCGGGGGGGCCCGAACTATGGCTACACCTTC.

The J gene is TRBJ1-2, the V gene TRBV14; 8 bases line up with TRBD1. Germline V gene lookup returns CDR1 SGHDN and CDR2 FVKESK. CDR3 length: 13 residues. V lost 6 bases, J lost 4 bases, and 4 bases stayed unmatched. The CDR3 reads CASSQGAFYGYTF. The CDR3 DNA is TGTGCCAGCAGTCAGGGGGCCTTCTATGGCTACACCTTC.

This clonotype was counted only a few times. The V call is TRBV10-3, the J call TRBJ1-6, with a tentative D call TRBD1 (5 bases). CDR3 size: 15 residues. Trimming removed 7 bases from V and 9 bases from J, with 19 bases in between. CDR1 is ENHRY, CDR2 SYGVKD, per germline. The CDR3 region has the DNA TGTGCCATCACAAGGGACCAGTCTTTGGGTTCACCCCTCCACTTT. Protein product: CAITRDQSLGSPLHF.

The chain joins TRBV12-3 or TRBV12-4 to TRBJ2-3; 11 bases fit TRBD2. The CDR3 is 17 residues long. The V segment lost 8 bases and the J segment 7 bases; nucleotides outside the gene matches: 17. CDR3 sequence: CASHDVGSLAGVNTQYF. The CDR3 region has the DNA TGTGCCAGCCACGACGTGGGATCACTAGCGGGGGTAAATACGCAGTATTTT.

The V and J genes are TRBV7-2 and TRBJ2-3; D unresolved. CDR1 SGHTA and CDR2 FQGNSA come from the germline V gene. V lost 3 bases, J lost 4 bases, and 8 bases lay in between. CDR3 size: 13 residues. This CDR3 reads CASSFRPSDTQYF. Here the CDR3 DNA reads TGTGCCAGCAGCTTTAGACCCTCAGATACGCAGTATTTT.

There are a few counts of this clonotype. The chain carries TRBV20-1 and TRBJ2-7; 10 bases match TRBD2. The CDR3 is 15 amino acids. V trimming: 6 bases; J trimming: 0 bases; junction bases outside the gene matches: 8. The germline V gene encodes CDR1 DFQATT and CDR2 SNEGSKA (reference sequence). CDR3 residues: CSAQVAGGSSYEQYF. CDR3 sequence (DNA): TGCAGTGCCCAAGTAGCGGGGGGAAGCTCCTACGAGCAGTACTTC.

The chain joins TRBV4-1 to TRBJ1-5; D gene uncertain. The CDR3 length is 16 residues. In germline, CDR1 is MGHRA, CDR2 YSYEKL. V was cut by 4 bases and J by 1 base, with 14 bases left in between. The CDR3 DNA reads as TGCGCCAGCAGCCCAGTTGCCGGACTCAGCAATCAGCCCCAGCATTTT. Its protein product is CASSPVAGLSNQPQHF.

This clonotype was seen a handful of times. The chain has TRBV12-3 or TRBV12-4 and TRBJ2-2; 12 bases are shared with TRBD2. This CDR3 comprises 15 residues. The V segment lost 6 bases and the J segment 6 bases; nucleotides outside the gene matches: 5. CDR3 in DNA: TGTGCCAGCAGGGCTAGCGGGGGGGCGGCCGGGGAGCTGTTTTTT. Amino acids: CASRASGGAAGELFF.

The gene calls are TRBV9 and TRBJ2-2; no clear D. CDR3 length: 14 amino acids. The germline gives CDR1 SGDLS, CDR2 YYNGEE. The V gene lost 4 bases and the J gene lost 6 bases, with 13 bases spanning the gap. The CDR3 nucleotides read TGTGCCAGCAGCATCAACTCCCCCCCCGGGGAGCTGTTTTTT. Amino acids: CASSINSPPGELFF.

This clonotype was observed a few times. The J gene is TRBJ2-1, the V gene TRBV2, with 11 bases fitting TRBD2. V gave up 2 bases and J gave up 4 bases; unmatched junction bases: 4. Looked up from germline, CDR1 is SNHLY and CDR2 is FYNNEI. The CDR3 sequence is 16 residues long. Here the CDR3 reads CASSEFGTSGYNEQFF. CDR3 sequence (DNA): TGTGCCAGCAGTGAATTTGGGACTAGCGGTTACAATGAGCAGTTCTTC.

This clonotype turned up a few times. The chain links TRBV4-2 to TRBJ2-1; D unresolved. Trimming removed 0 bases at V and 9 bases at J, with 12 bases between. Germline CDR1 and CDR2: LGHNA and YNFKEQ. The CDR3 extends over 14 amino acids. The CDR3 loop reads CASSQEGLGGEQFF. In DNA, the CDR3 is TGTGCCAGCAGCCAAGAAGGCCTTGGCGGTGAGCAGTTCTTC.

This clonotype was seen only a few times. The chain couples TRBV6-1 to TRBJ1-1, with 7 nucleotides matching TRBD1. The CDR3 has 16 residues. Germline loops: CDR1 MNHNS, CDR2 SASEGT. Trimming at V came to 5 bases and at J to 1 base, leaving 10 bases not matched to a gene. Here the CDR3 DNA reads TGTGCCAGCAGTCCCTCAGGGGGATCGACGAACACTGAAGCTTTCTTT. This gives the protein CASSPSGGSTNTEAFF.

The table lists this clonotype with a few counts. V gene TRBV19 combines with J gene TRBJ2-5, with TRBD1 matching over 8 bases. V shed 4 bases, J shed 5 bases, and the junction held 6 bases outside the gene matches. The CDR3 has 14 residues. Germline V CDR1 and CDR2: LNHDA, SQIVND (reference sequence). As DNA, the CDR3 is TGTGCCAGTAGTACGCCAGACAGGGGTGAGACCCAGTACTTC. Translating gives CASSTPDRGETQYF.

This CDR3 is CASSYQERIGTQYF. In nucleotides, the CDR3 is TGTGCCAGCAGTTACCAGGAGCGGATAGGGACCCAGTACTTC. The chain couples TRBV6-5 to TRBJ2-5; a weak D match, TRBD2 (5 bases). The V end lost 2 bases, the J end lost 7 bases, and 14 bases lay between the germline ends. The CDR3 length is 14 residues. Germline V lookup: CDR1 MNHEY, CDR2 SVGAGI.

This clonotype has just a few counts. The chain couples TRBV20-1 to TRBJ1-1; D gene unclear. The CDR3 covers 14 residues. V lost 2 bases to trimming and J lost 5 bases, with 15 bases between them. Germline V CDR1 and CDR2: DFQATT, SNEGSKA (reference sequence). The CDR3 DNA reads TGCAGTGCTAGATCCCCCATGGGAGGGACTGAAGCTTTCTTT. Translating gives CSARSPMGGTEAFF.

This clonotype was detected ten times or more. This chain uses TRBV5-1 with TRBJ2-3, with 12 bases fitting TRBD2. Looked up from germline, CDR1 is SGHRS and CDR2 is YFSETQ. V was pared by 0 bases and J by 0 bases, with 2 bases of the junction left unmatched. The CDR3 runs to 17 residues. The CDR3: CASSLGLAGASTDTQYF. The CDR3 DNA reads as TGCGCCAGCAGCTTGGGACTAGCGGGAGCTAGCACAGATACGCAGTATTTT.

The chain has TRBV24-1 and TRBJ2-7, with 8 nucleotides matching TRBD1. CDR1 and CDR2 from the germline V gene are KGHDR and SFDVKD. The CDR3 is 15 residues long. V dropped 4 bases and J dropped 4; count of bases not matched to a gene: 8. The CDR3 nucleotides are TGTGCCACCAGTGACGGACAGGGACATTGGTACGAGCAGTACGTC. Its protein product is CATSDGQGHWYEQYV.

This chain joins TRBV7-9 and TRBJ2-5; possible D gene TRBD2, 5 bases. This CDR3 is built from 15 residues. Deletions cut 6 bases from V and 3 bases from J, with 17 bases between. Germline CDR1 is SEHNR and CDR2 is FQNEAQ (reference sequence). The CDR3 loop is CASSLNFRDKETQYF. DNA for the CDR3: TGTGCCAGCAGTCTAAACTTCCGGGATAAAGAGACCCAGTACTTC.

The DNA of the CDR3 is TGTGCCAGCAGCCCCAAGGCTAGGGACAGGGGGCCCGGGGAGCTGTTTTTT. This encodes CASSPKARDRGPGELFF. The chain recombines TRBV5-6 with TRBJ2-2; 12 bases are a match to TRBD1. There are 17 residues in the CDR3. Germline V CDR1 and CDR2: SGHDT, YYEEEE. V lost 4 bases to trimming and J lost 6 bases; unmatched junction nucleotides: 10.

This clonotype was counted a few times. This chain connects TRBV4-3 to TRBJ1-6; 7 bases agree with TRBD1. The CDR3 length is 16 residues. Per the germline V gene, CDR1 is LGHNA and CDR2 is YSLEER. Unmatched junction bases numbered 7, after V lost 3 bases and J lost 5 bases. The DNA for the CDR3 is TGCGCCAGCAGCCAGACCCCCGGGACAGATAATTCACCCCTCCACTTT. Its protein product is CASSQTPGTDNSPLHF.

The rearrangement uses TRBV28 and TRBJ1-1; D remains ambiguous. The CDR3 is 13 residues long. Germline CDR1 and CDR2: MDHEN and SYDVKM. V lost 2 bases, J lost 9 bases, and 13 bases lay in between. The CDR3 nucleotides read TGTGCCAGCAGTTTAAACAGATTCGCTAAAGCTTTCTTT. It yields the protein CASSLNRFAKAFF.

The CDR3 reads CASKIRQGREAFF. The CDR3, as DNA: TGTGCCAGCAAGATAAGACAGGGCCGGGAAGCTTTCTTT. The V gene is TRBV14, the J gene TRBJ1-1, with 7 bases matching TRBD1. V was pared by 7 bases and J by 8 bases, with 10 bases of the junction left unmatched. This CDR3 spans 13 amino acids. CDR1 SGHDN and CDR2 FVKESK come from the germline V gene. The full variable domain, in which reference TRBV14 and TRBJ1-1 provide the parts outside the CDR3, is EAGVTQFPSHSVIEKGQTVTLRCDPISGHDNLYWYRRVMGKEIKFLLHFVKESKQDESGMPNNRFLAERTGGTYSTLKVQPAELEDSGVYFCASKIRQGREAFFGQGTRLTVV.

This clonotype was detected only a few times. The CDR3 sequence is CASSLAGLTNSPLHF. CDR3 DNA: TGTGCCAGCAGCTTAGCAGGGCTCACAAATTCACCCCTCCACTTT. The chain couples TRBV7-9 to TRBJ1-6; D is unclear. The CDR3 is 15 residues long. The V gene lost 0 bases and the J gene lost 7 bases, with 10 bases spanning the gap. Germline V lookup: CDR1 SEHNR, CDR2 FQNEAQ (reference sequence).

This clonotype was seen only once. The V and J genes are TRBV11-2 and TRBJ1-1, with TRBD1 identical over 9 bases. This CDR3 is 18 amino acids long. V lost 1 base and J lost 5; bases outside the gene matches: 14. The V gene's germline CDR1 is SGHAT and CDR2 FQNNGV. The CDR3 sequence: CASSLGVSGDRDDTEAFF. CDR3 coding DNA: TGTGCCAGCAGCTTAGGGGTTTCGGGGGACAGGGATGATACTGAAGCTTTCTTT.